This TCR beta chain came from a study of T cell clonotyping in hematopoietic cell transplantation. Overall study findings and caveats: Recipient TCR diversity dropped after transplant; expanded clonotypes rose from day 30 to 180. No sorting was done, leaving CD4 and CD8 contributions mixed.

Regarding this clone: As yet, its antigen is unknown. This sample also contains other DNA sequences that code for the same CDR3.

The CDR3 consists of 16 residues. CDR1 is SQVTM, CDR2 ANQGSEA, per germline. V lost 5 bases, J lost 0 bases, and 10 bases stayed unmatched. Generated by immunoSEQ multiplex PCR, the TCRdb table keeps only in-frame clones and is missing some. The table includes more than 40,000 clones, around 95% detected once. V usage is TRBV29-1 and J usage is TRBJ1-1, with 9 bases identical to TRBD1. This sequence was found in a man between 25 and 39 years old in good health. Some clones in this sample may be carry-over from other donors' samples. Sequences were obtained from peripheral blood mononuclear cells. CDR3 nucleotides: TGCAGCGTTCCCCCCGGGACAGGGTTTTTGAACACTGAAGCTTTCTTT. Protein: CSVPPGTGFLNTEAFF.